Below are 21 T cell receptor beta chains sequenced from a single sample in a study of T cell responses to AZD1222 COVID-19 vaccine. TCRdb's table, derived via immunoSEQ multiplex PCR, lists solely in-frame clones and lacks some. This sample yields some 150,000 clones, of which more than 85% are seen a single time; just over 5% belongs to the top ten. Sequences were derived from peripheral blood, sampled on day 0 of AZD1222 vaccination. The receptors derive from an adult in good health.

The chain joins TRBV24-1 to TRBJ2-2, with 10 bases fitting TRBD2. This CDR3 comprises 16 residues. Per germline, CDR1 KGHDR and CDR2 SFDVKD. V gave up 4 bases and J gave up 4 bases; unmatched junction bases: 5. The CDR3 spells CATSDLAGAGTGELFF. CDR3 sequence (DNA): TGTGCCACCAGTGACCTAGCGGGAGCAGGCACCGGGGAGCTGTTTTTT.

The rearrangement uses TRBV24-1 and TRBJ1-1; tentatively, D is TRBD1 (5 bases). Germline values: CDR1 KGHDR, CDR2 SFDVKD. CDR3 size: 13 residues. V lost 3 bases to trimming and J lost 3 bases, with 7 bases between them. The CDR3 bases are TGTGCCACCAGTGATGGGGGGTACACTGAAGCTTTCTTT. It specifies CATSDGGYTEAFF.

The chain uses TRBV19 and TRBJ1-2, with 7 bases fitting TRBD1. CDR3 length equals 12 residues. Trimming removed 5 bases from V and 8 bases from J; junction bases left unmatched: 5. Looked up from germline, CDR1 is LNHDA and CDR2 is SQIVND (reference sequence). The DNA for the CDR3 is TGTGCCAGTAGTTTCGACAGGGTGGGCTACACCTTC. This sequence encodes CASSFDRVGYTF.

The rearrangement links TRBV5-1 to TRBJ2-3; D might be TRBD2 (6 bases). From germline, CDR1 is SGHRS and CDR2 YFSETQ. V lost 0 bases and J 5 bases, leaving 13 bases between the germline ends. CDR3 size: 15 residues. The CDR3 is CASSLAGGNLDTQYF. In DNA, the CDR3 is TGCGCCAGCAGCTTGGCCGGCGGGAACTTAGATACGCAGTATTTT.

The V call is TRBV29-1, the J call TRBJ1-2; D possibly corresponds to TRBD1 (5 bases). The CDR3 length is 12 residues. V was pared by 4 bases and J by 8 bases, with 14 bases between. Germline V CDR1 and CDR2: SQVTM, ANQGSEA. In nucleotides, the CDR3 is TGCAGCGTTGTTGGGGTACAGGAGGGCTACACCTTC. Its protein product is CSVVGVQEGYTF.

The chain links TRBV24-1 to TRBJ2-3; perhaps TRBD1 as D (5 bases). The V end lost 3 bases, the J end lost 5 bases, and 8 bases lay between the germline ends. Germline V gene lookup returns CDR1 KGHDR and CDR2 SFDVKD. This CDR3 spans 13 amino acids. The CDR3 DNA reads as TGTGCCACCAGTGATAACGACAGAGATACGCAGTATTTT. Its protein is CATSDNDRDTQYF.

V usage is TRBV19 and J usage is TRBJ1-2; 8 positions match TRBD1. The CDR3 covers 14 residues. With V trimmed by 5 bases and J by 7 bases, 9 bases remained unmatched. Looked up from germline, CDR1 is LNHDA and CDR2 is SQIVND (reference sequence). The CDR3 sequence is CASSPQGGGSGYTF. Written as DNA, the CDR3 is TGTGCCAGTAGTCCACAGGGGGGCGGTTCTGGCTACACCTTC.

This clone was recorded only once. The CDR3 sequence: CASSTLGDRDLFHEQYF. CDR3 sequence (DNA): TGTGCCAGCAGCACGCTTGGAGACAGGGATCTATTCCACGAGCAGTACTTC. The V gene is TRBV5-6, the J gene TRBJ2-7; 7 nucleotides line up with TRBD1. This CDR3 has 17 residues. V trimming: 4 bases; J trimming: 5 bases; junction bases outside the gene matches: 18. Germline V gene sequence: CDR1 SGHDT, CDR2 YYEEEE.

The CDR3 DNA reads as TGTGCCAGCAGCCCCTCTGGGGCGGAAAACTACGAGCAGTACTTC. Translation gives CASSPSGAENYEQYF. The chain has TRBV3-1 (or the pseudogene TRBV3-2) and TRBJ2-7; possibly TRBD1 for D (5 bases). This CDR3 is 15 amino acids long. Trimming took off 4 bases at V and 3 bases at J, with 16 bases between the two ends. Germline lookup yields CDR1 LGHDT and CDR2 YNNKEL (reference sequence).

CDR3 bases: TGCGCCAGCAGTGAGGGAGGAAATGAGCAGTTCTTC. This codes for CASSEGGNEQFF. The chain uses TRBV10-1 and TRBJ2-1; tentative D call: TRBD2 (5 bases). This CDR3 contains 12 residues. From germline, CDR1 is WNHNN and CDR2 SYGVQD (reference sequence). Trimming stripped 2 bases from V and 7 bases from J, with 6 bases between.

The V and J genes are TRBV28 and TRBJ1-2; the match to TRBD1 covers 7 bases. J lost 8 bases, V lost 2 bases, and 5 bases had no gene match. The CDR3 spans 13 residues. CDR1 is MDHEN, CDR2 SYDVKM, per germline. For the CDR3, the DNA is TGTGCCAGCAGTTTAGGAACAGGGGAAGGCTACACCTTC. Amino acids: CASSLGTGEGYTF.

This sequence joins TRBV27 and TRBJ2-1; D ambiguous. CDR1 is MNHEY, CDR2 SMNVEV, per germline (reference sequence). The CDR3 length is 16 residues. V was clipped by 2 bases and J by 0 bases, with 11 bases between them. The CDR3 spells CASSLLRTGSYNEQFF. As DNA, the CDR3 is TGTGCCAGCAGTTTACTACGGACGGGCTCCTACAATGAGCAGTTCTTC.

This chain uses TRBV5-4 with TRBJ1-3; D possibly corresponds to TRBD1 (6 bases). The V gene's germline CDR1 is SGHNT and CDR2 YYREEE (reference sequence). V was trimmed by 1 base and J by 2 bases, leaving 10 bases between them. The CDR3 contains 15 residues. The DNA for the CDR3 is TGTGCCAGCAGCTTGCCGGGGGCCGCTGGAAACACCATATATTTT. This encodes CASSLPGAAGNTIYF.

This chain connects TRBV6-1 to TRBJ2-7; 8 bases align to TRBD2. With 2 bases clipped from V and 3 bases from J, the junction kept 6 bases outside the gene matches. This CDR3 comprises 15 residues. The germline V gene has CDR1 MNHNS and CDR2 SASEGT. The CDR3: CASSEIVLADYEQYF. CDR3 nucleotide sequence: TGTGCCAGCAGTGAAATTGTACTAGCGGACTACGAGCAGTACTTC.

The V call is TRBV11-2, the J call TRBJ2-5, with 15 bases lining up with TRBD2. Germline trimming cut 1 base from V and 4 bases from J; bases unmatched to any gene: 1. CDR1 and CDR2 (germline): SGHAT, FQNNGV. The CDR3 is made up of 16 amino acids. The CDR3 here is CASSLGTSGRGETQYF. In DNA form, the CDR3 reads TGTGCCAGCAGCTTAGGGACTAGCGGGAGGGGAGAGACCCAGTACTTC.

The V gene is TRBV9, the J gene TRBJ1-2; no clear D gene. Trimming stripped 0 bases from V and 5 bases from J, with 5 bases between. The CDR3 covers 12 residues. Germline CDR1 and CDR2: SGDLS and YYNGEE. CDR3 DNA sequence: TGTGCCAGCAGCGTAGGAGGATATGGCTACACCTTC. As protein: CASSVGGYGYTF.

This rearrangement joins TRBV5-8 to TRBJ2-6; D is undetermined. V lost 4 bases and J lost 3, with 17 bases in between. Germline V gene lookup returns CDR1 SGHTS and CDR2 YDEGEE. The CDR3 spans 17 residues. The CDR3 sequence is CASSLDHGGGGANVLTF. CDR3 bases: TGTGCCAGCAGCCTAGATCACGGCGGCGGTGGGGCCAACGTCCTGACTTTC.

V and J are TRBV19 and TRBJ2-5, with 10 bases fitting TRBD2. CDR3 size: 16 residues. J lost 5 bases, V lost 3 bases, and 9 bases had no gene match. Germline-derived CDR1 and CDR2 are LNHDA and SQIVND (reference sequence). In nucleotides, the CDR3 is TGTGCCAGTAGTATCACCGTAGCGGGAGGAGGGGAGACCCAGTACTTC. It translates to CASSITVAGGGETQYF.

The V and J genes are TRBV19 and TRBJ2-7; 9 bases fit TRBD2. Germline V CDR1 and CDR2: LNHDA, SQIVND (reference sequence). Unmatched junction bases numbered 6, after V lost 3 bases and J lost 6 bases. The CDR3 spans 14 residues. CDR3 DNA sequence: TGTGCCAGTAGTATTAGCGGGAGCGGGCTCGAGCAGTACTTC. It codes for CASSISGSGLEQYF.

The V and J genes are TRBV25-1 and TRBJ2-1; D gene uncertain. Trimming stripped 6 bases from V and 3 bases from J, with 15 bases between. CDR1 MGHDK and CDR2 SYGVNS come from the germline V gene. The CDR3 contains 15 residues. CDR3 loop: CASRPDTADYNEQFF. CDR3 DNA sequence: TGTGCCAGCAGACCCGACACGGCAGACTACAATGAGCAGTTCTTC.

The DNA for the CDR3 is TGTGCCAGCAGCCGAGCTCAGGGAGCCAATTCACCCCTCCACTTT. This encodes CASSRAQGANSPLHF. The chain uses TRBV7-6 and TRBJ1-6, with D perhaps TRBD1 (5 bases). V lost 5 bases and J lost 7, with 15 bases in between. CDR1 SGHVS and CDR2 FNYEAQ come from the germline V gene. The CDR3 consists of 15 residues. The full variable domain, in which reference TRBV7-6 and TRBJ1-6 provide the parts outside the CDR3, is GAGVSQSPRYKVTKRGQDVALRCDPISGHVSLYWYRQALGQGPEFLTYFNYEAQQDKSGLPNDRFSAERPEGSISTLTIQRTEQRDSAMYRCASSRAQGANSPLHFGNGTRLTVT.